These 15 T cell receptor beta chains share one sample of origin, sequenced in a study of CD4 and CD8 cells across lung adenocarcinoma regions. TCRdb itself ran the PCR reads through MiXCR, one entry per CDR3 protein. The repertoire consists of several thousand distinct CDR3 sequences, with about 50% occurring once and the leading ten covering approximately 20%. Sequenced material: CD4+ T cells from the margin of a lung tumor. Source of these receptors: a male donor with lung adenocarcinoma. The CD4 and CD8 labels of this study may be unreliable.

The V and J genes are TRBV6-5 and TRBJ2-2; the match to TRBD2 covers 7 bases. The J call may be in error: the DNA end matches TRBJ2-3 better. CDR1 and CDR2 from the germline V gene are MNHEY and SVGAGI. CDR3 length: 15 residues. The CDR3 sequence is CASSYTSSGAGAQYF. The CDR3 DNA sequence: TGTGCCAGCAGTTACACCTCTAGCGGAGCCGGTGCGCAGTATTTT.

This clonotype qualifies as medium-sized. The V call is TRBV6-1, the J call TRBJ1-5, with D maybe TRBD1 (5 bases). There are 13 residues in the CDR3. Germline assignment: CDR1 MNHNS and CDR2 SASEGT. Trimming cost V 4 bases and J 7 bases, with 11 bases left between them. Here the CDR3 DNA reads TGTGCCAGCAGTGGGCTGGGGGACCAGCCCCAGCATTTT. Residues: CASSGLGDQPQHF.

The chain couples TRBV9 to TRBJ2-1, with D tentatively TRBD2 (6 bases). The CDR3 sequence is 15 residues long. From germline, CDR1 is SGDLS and CDR2 YYNGEE. Trimming stripped 2 bases from V and 10 bases from J, with 19 bases between. The CDR3 DNA reads as TGTGCCAGCAGCGTTCTAGGACTACCCGGAGGGGAGCAGTTCTTC. The encoded protein is CASSVLGLPGGEQFF.

A word on this clonotype: As the CDR3 is not closed by the conserved phenylalanine or tryptophan, this likely results from a read error. Because the CDR3's place on the DNA is in doubt, the DNA is left out and the CDR3 is given as listed by TCRdb. The genes are TRBV6-1 and TRBJ2-5. The length of the CDR3 is 14 amino acids, counting both ends. CDR1 MNHNS and CDR2 SASEGT come from the germline V gene. CDR3 sequence reads: CASSEQPYPETQLS.

By share of the sample, this clonotype is medium-sized. The J gene is TRBJ2-1, the V gene TRBV10-1; 7 bases agree with TRBD1. The J call could be wrong; TRBJ2-7 is a better fit for the DNA end. The CDR3 runs to 13 residues. Germline CDR1 WNHNN, CDR2 SYGVQD (reference sequence). DNA for the CDR3: TGCGCCAGCAGTGAGGGGACAGTCTACGAGCAGTACTTC. Its translation is CASSEGTVYEQYF.

This clonotype rates as large (0.1 to 1%). The rearrangement links TRBV7-2 to TRBJ2-2; D is unclear. The CDR3 covers 13 residues. Trimming pared 3 bases from V and 8 bases from J, leaving 10 bases between. Germline CDR1 and CDR2: SGHTA and FQGNSA. The CDR3 is CASSFFGRGELFF. The CDR3 coding sequence is TGTGCCAGCAGCTTTTTTGGGCGGGGGGAGCTGTTTTTT.

The V gene is TRBV27, the J gene TRBJ2-5; TRBD2 matches at 7 bases. The junction had 5 bases not matched to a gene; V was cut back by 3 bases and J by 1 base. The CDR3 runs 15 residues. CDR1 is MNHEY and CDR2 is SMNVEV in the germline V gene (reference sequence). The CDR3 region is CASSFLADIQETQYF. The CDR3 DNA follows: TGTGCCAGCAGTTTTCTAGCGGATATCCAAGAGACCCAGTACTTC.

The J gene is TRBJ2-2, the V gene TRBV6-1, with 7 bases fitting TRBD1. TRBJ2-3 matches the DNA end more closely, so the J call is doubtful. This CDR3 contains 15 residues. Germline V CDR1 and CDR2: MNHNS, SASEGT. CDR3 nucleotide sequence: TGTGCCAGGGGCCTCCAGGCTGTGATCACAGGGGCGCAGTATTTT. Protein product: CARGLQAVITGAQYF.

This chain links TRBV6-1 with TRBJ1-2; 11 bases line up with TRBD1. Germline trimming cut 7 bases from V and 7 bases from J; bases unmatched to any gene: 8. CDR3 length: 14 residues. Germline values: CDR1 MNHNS, CDR2 SASEGT. CDR3 amino acids: CASIPGQGASGYTF. CDR3 coding DNA: TGTGCCAGCATCCCCGGACAGGGGGCTTCTGGCTACACCTTC.

The chain joins TRBV4-1 to TRBJ2-1; 7 bases agree with TRBD2. V gave up 1 base and J gave up 2 bases; unmatched junction bases: 5. Germline CDR1 is MGHRA and CDR2 is YSYEKL. The CDR3 has 16 amino acids. This CDR3 is CASSQVPGLTYNEQFF. CDR3 nucleotides: TGCGCCAGCAGCCAAGTGCCGGGACTAACCTACAATGAGCAGTTCTTC.

This chain links TRBV10-1 with TRBJ2-1, with 8 bases fitting TRBD2. Matching the DNA end better, TRBJ2-7 makes the J call doubtful. The CDR3 spans 14 residues. Germline V gene data show CDR1 as WNHNN and CDR2 as SYGVQD (reference sequence). DNA for the CDR3: TGCGCCAGCAGTGAGGCGGGGGGCCCCTACGAGCAGTACTTC. This sequence encodes CASSEAGGPYEQYF.

By sample fraction, this clonotype is medium-sized. This sequence joins TRBV25-1 and TRBJ2-1, with TRBD2 as a possible D gene (5 bases). Germline V gives CDR1 MGHDK, CDR2 SYGVNS. V was cut by 5 bases and J by 3 bases, with 8 bases left in between. The CDR3 loop spans 13 amino acids. CDR3 sequence (DNA): TGTGCCAGCAGTTTCGGGGTCTACAATGAGCAGTTCTTC. Encoded protein: CASSFGVYNEQFF.

The chain carries TRBV12-3 or TRBV12-4 and TRBJ2-1; 8 bases map to TRBD2. Trimming removed 7 bases from V and 3 bases from J; junction bases left unmatched: 11. The CDR3 runs to 16 residues. CDR3 coding DNA: TGTGCCAGCACCCCGCTTAGCGGGAAGGACTACAATGAGCAGTTCTTC. It yields the protein CASTPLSGKDYNEQFF.

This chain connects TRBV3-1 to TRBJ2-1, with TRBD2 identical over 10 bases. Germline V CDR1 and CDR2: LGHDT, YNNKEL (reference sequence). The CDR3 is 13 residues long. V shed 6 bases, J shed 6 bases, and the junction held 2 bases outside the gene matches. The CDR3 DNA is TGTGCCAGCAGGCCTAGCGGGGGCAATGAGCAGTTCTTC. Encoded protein: CASRPSGGNEQFF.

The CDR3 is CASSQDWAGDVNYGYTF. CDR3 nucleotide sequence: TGCGCCAGCAGCCAAGATTGGGCAGGAGACGTAAACTATGGCTACACCTTC. The chain links TRBV4-1 to TRBJ1-2, with D unclear. V was clipped by 0 bases and J by 2 bases, with 16 bases between them. The CDR3 covers 17 residues. Germline V gene data show CDR1 as MGHRA and CDR2 as YSYEKL.